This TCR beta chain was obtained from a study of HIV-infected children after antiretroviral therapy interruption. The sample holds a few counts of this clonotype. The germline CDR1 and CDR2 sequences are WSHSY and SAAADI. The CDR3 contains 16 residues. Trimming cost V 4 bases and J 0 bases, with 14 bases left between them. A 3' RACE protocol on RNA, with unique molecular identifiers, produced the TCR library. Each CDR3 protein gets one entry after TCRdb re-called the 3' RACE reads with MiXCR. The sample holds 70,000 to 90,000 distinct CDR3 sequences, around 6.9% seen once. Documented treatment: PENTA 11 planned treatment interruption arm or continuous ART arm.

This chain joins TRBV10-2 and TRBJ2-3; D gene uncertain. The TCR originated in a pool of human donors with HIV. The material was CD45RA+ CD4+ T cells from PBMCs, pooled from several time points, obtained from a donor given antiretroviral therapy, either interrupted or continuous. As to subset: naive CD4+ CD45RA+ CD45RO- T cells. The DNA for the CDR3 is TGCGCCAGCAGTGGGATTGACTCCGGTAGCACAGATACGCAGTATTTT. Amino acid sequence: CASSGIDSGSTDTQYF.